This T cell receptor beta chain was captured in a study of shared clonotypes between healthy human individuals. The assay was carried out at the deep level. An approximately 220 ng quantity of DNA, around 30,000 T cell genomes, went into the sorted-subset replicate PCRs. TCRdb keeps only in-frame clones here, not all; method: immunoSEQ multiplex PCR. In the table there are 900,000 to 1,200,000 clones, around three quarters of which are singletons. The CDR3 length is 15 residues. V gave up 4 bases and J gave up 2 bases, with 9 bases separating them. The germline V gene has CDR1 MDHEN and CDR2 SYDVKM. From CD4+ cells came CD45RA+ naive and CD45RA-negative memory subsets.

Sequencing used memory CD4+ T cells from PBMCs. Subset of the sample: CD45RA-negative fraction. The chain joins TRBV28 to TRBJ2-6, with D possibly matching TRBD1 (6 bases). This TCR was sampled from a man aged 18 to 35 in good health. Some clones in this sample may be carry-over from other donors' samples. In nucleotides, the CDR3 is TGTGCCAGCAGTTCAGGGGTCCCTGGGGCCAACGTCCTGACTTTC. Translating it yields CASSSGVPGANVLTF.